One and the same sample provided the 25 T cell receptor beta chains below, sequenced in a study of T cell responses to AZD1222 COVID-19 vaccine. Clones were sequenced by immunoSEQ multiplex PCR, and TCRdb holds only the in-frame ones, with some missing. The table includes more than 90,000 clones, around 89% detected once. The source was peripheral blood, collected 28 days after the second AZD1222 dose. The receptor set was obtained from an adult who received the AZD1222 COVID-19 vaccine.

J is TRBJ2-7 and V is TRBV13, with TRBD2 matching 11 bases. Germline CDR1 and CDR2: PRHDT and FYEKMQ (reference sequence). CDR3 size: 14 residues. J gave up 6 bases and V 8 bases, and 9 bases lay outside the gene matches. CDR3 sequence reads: CASGSSGGLFEQYF. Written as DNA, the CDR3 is TGTGCCAGCGGCTCTAGCGGGGGGTTGTTCGAGCAGTACTTC.

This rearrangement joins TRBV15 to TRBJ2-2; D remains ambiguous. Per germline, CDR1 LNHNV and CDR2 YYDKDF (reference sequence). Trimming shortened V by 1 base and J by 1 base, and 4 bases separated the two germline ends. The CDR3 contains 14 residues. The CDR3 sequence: CATSRVGNTGELFF. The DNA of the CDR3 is TGTGCCACCAGCAGAGTGGGGAACACCGGGGAGCTGTTTTTT.

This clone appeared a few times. The CDR3: CASSQDRERERAYNEQFF. The CDR3, as DNA: TGCGCCAGCAGCCAAGATCGGGAGCGGGAGAGGGCCTACAATGAGCAGTTCTTC. The chain combines TRBV4-3 with TRBJ2-1; 8 bases are a match to TRBD2. V was pared by 0 bases and J by 2 bases, with 9 bases of the junction left unmatched. This CDR3 has 18 residues. Looked up from germline, CDR1 is LGHNA and CDR2 is YSLEER.

This CDR3 is CASSGAGTSYEQYF. The CDR3 coding sequence is TGTGCCAGCAGCGGGGCCGGGACTAGCTACGAGCAGTACTTC. V and J are TRBV9 and TRBJ2-7; TRBD2 matches 8 bases. Germline assignment: CDR1 SGDLS and CDR2 YYNGEE. The ends lost 3 bases at V and 3 bases at J; junction bases unmatched: 5. The CDR3 consists of 14 residues.

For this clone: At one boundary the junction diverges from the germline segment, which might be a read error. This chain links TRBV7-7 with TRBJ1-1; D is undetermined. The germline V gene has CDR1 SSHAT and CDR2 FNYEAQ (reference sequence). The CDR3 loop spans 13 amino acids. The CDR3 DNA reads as TGTGCTAGCAGTTTAGGCCCCCAGTCTGAAGCTTTCTTT. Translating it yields CASSLGPQSEAFF.

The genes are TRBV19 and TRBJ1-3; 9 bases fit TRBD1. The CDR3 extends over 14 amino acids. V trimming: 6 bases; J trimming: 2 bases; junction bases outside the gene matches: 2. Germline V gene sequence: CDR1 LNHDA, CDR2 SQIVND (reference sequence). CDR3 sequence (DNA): TGTGCCAGTAGATACAGGGGGCCTGGAAACACCATATATTTT. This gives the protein CASRYRGPGNTIYF.

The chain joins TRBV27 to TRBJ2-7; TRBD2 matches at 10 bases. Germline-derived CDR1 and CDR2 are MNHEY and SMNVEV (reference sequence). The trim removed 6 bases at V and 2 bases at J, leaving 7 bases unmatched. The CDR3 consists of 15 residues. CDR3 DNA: TGTGCCAGCAGACAACTAGCGGGGACTCCCTACGAGCAGTACTTC. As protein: CASRQLAGTPYEQYF.

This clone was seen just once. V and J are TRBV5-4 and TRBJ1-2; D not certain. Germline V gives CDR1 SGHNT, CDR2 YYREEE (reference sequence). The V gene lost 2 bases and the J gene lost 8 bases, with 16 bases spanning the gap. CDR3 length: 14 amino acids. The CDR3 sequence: CASSFTAGPPGYTF. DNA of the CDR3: TGTGCCAGCAGCTTTACCGCAGGACCCCCGGGCTACACCTTC.

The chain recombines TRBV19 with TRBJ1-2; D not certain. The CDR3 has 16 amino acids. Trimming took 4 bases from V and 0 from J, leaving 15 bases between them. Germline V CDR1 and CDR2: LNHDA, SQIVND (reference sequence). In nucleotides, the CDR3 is TGTGCCAGTAGTAAGGACCGAATAACCGCTAACTATGGCTACACCTTC. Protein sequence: CASSKDRITANYGYTF.

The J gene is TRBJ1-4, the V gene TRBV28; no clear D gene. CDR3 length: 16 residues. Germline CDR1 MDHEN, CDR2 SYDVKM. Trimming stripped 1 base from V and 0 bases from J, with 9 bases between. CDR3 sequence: CASSLSPGATNEKLFF. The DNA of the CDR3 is TGTGCCAGCAGTTTATCCCCCGGCGCAACTAATGAAAAACTGTTTTTT. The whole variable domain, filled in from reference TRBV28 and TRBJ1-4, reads DVKVTQSSRYLVKRTGEKVFLECVQDMDHENMFWYRQDPGLGLRLIYFSYDVKMKEKGDIPEGYSVSREKKERFSLILESASTNQTSMYLCASSLSPGATNEKLFFGSGTQLSVL.

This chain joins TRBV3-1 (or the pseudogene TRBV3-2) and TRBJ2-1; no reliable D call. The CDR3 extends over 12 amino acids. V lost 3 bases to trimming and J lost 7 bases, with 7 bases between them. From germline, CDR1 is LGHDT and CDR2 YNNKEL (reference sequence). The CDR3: CASSHRNNEQFF. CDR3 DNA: TGTGCCAGCAGCCATAGGAATAATGAGCAGTTCTTC.

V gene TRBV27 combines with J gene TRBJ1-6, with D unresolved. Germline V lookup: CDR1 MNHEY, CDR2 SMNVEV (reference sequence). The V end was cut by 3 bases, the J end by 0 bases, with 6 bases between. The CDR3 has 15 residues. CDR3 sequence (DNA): TGTGCCAGCAGTTTCTCGAGCTCCTATAATTCACCCCTCCACTTT. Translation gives CASSFSSSYNSPLHF.

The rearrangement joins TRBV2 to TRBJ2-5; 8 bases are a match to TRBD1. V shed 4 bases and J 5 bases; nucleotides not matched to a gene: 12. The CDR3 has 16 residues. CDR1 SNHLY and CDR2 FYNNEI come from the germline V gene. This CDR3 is CASSAPQDREKETQYF. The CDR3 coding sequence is TGTGCCAGCAGTGCCCCTCAGGACAGGGAGAAGGAGACCCAGTACTTC.

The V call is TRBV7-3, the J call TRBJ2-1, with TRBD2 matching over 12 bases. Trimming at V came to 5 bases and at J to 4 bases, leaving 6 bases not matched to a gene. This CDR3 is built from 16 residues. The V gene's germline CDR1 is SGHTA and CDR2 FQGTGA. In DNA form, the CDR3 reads TGTGCCAGCAGCCGAGGGGGGACTAGCGGGTACAATGAGCAGTTCTTC. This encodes CASSRGGTSGYNEQFF.

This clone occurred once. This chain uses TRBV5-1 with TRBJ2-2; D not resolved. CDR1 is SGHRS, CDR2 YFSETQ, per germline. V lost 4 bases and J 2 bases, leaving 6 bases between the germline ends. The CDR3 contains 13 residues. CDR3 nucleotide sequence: TGCGCCAGCAGCATACAAAACACCGGGGAGCTGTTTTTT. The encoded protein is CASSIQNTGELFF.

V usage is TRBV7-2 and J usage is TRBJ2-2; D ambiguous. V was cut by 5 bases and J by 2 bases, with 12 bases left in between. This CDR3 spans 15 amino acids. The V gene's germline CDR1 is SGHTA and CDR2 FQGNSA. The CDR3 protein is CASSQSATNTGELFF. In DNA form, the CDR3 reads TGTGCCAGCAGCCAATCCGCGACCAACACCGGGGAGCTGTTTTTT.

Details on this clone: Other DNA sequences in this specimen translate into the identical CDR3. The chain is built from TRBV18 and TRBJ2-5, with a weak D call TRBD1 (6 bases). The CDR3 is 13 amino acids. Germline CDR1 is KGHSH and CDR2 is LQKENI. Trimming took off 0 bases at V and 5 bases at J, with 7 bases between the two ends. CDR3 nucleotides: TGTGCCAGCTCACCACCAGGGGGTGAGACCCAGTACTTC. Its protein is CASSPPGGETQYF.

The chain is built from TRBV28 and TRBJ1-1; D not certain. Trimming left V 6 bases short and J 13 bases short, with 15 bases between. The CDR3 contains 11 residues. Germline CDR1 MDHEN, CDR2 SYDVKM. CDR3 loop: CASRSTRGVFF. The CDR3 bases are TGTGCCAGCAGGTCGACGCGCGGGGTTTTCTTT.

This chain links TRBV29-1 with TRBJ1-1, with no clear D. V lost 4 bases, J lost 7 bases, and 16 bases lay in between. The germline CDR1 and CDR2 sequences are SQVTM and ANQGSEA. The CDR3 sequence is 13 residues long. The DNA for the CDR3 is TGCAGCGTTGCGGATCTGGGTAAGGGTGAAGCTTTCTTT. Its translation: CSVADLGKGEAFF.

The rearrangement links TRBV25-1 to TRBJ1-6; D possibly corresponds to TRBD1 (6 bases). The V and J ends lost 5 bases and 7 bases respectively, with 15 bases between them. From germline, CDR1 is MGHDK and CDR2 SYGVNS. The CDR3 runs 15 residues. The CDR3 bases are TGTGCCAGCAGTCCGGGGGGGCAGCGGAATTCACCCCTCCACTTT. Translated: CASSPGGQRNSPLHF.

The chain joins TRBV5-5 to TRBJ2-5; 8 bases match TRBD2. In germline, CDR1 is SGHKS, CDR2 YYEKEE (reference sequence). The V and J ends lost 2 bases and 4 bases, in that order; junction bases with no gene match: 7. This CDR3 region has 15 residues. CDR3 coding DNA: TGTGCCAGCAGCTTTAGGCTAGCGGGTATAGAGACCCAGTACTTC. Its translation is CASSFRLAGIETQYF.

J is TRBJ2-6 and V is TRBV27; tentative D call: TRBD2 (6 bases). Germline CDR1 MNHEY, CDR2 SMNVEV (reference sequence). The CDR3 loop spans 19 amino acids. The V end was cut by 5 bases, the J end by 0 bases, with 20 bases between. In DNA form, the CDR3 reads TGTGCCAGCAGTCCCACCGGATGGGGGGTTAGCTCTGGGGCCAACGTCCTGACTTTC. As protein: CASSPTGWGVSSGANVLTF.

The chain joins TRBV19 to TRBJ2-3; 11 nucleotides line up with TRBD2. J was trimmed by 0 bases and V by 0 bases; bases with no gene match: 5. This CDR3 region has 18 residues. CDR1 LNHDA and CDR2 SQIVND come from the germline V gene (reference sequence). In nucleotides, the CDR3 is TGTGCCAGTAGTATAGACCCGACTAGCGGGATTAGCACAGATACGCAGTATTTT. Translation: CASSIDPTSGISTDTQYF.

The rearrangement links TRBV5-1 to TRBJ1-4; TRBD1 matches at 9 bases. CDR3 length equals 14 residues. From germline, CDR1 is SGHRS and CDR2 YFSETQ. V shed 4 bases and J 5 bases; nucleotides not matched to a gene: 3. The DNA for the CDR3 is TGCGCCAGCAGCACAGGGACAGGGAATGAAAAACTGTTTTTT. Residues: CASSTGTGNEKLFF.

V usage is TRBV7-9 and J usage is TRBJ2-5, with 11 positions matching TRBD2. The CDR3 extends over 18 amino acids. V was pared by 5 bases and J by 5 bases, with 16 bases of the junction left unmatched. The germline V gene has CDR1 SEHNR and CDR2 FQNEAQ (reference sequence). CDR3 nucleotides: TGTGCCAGCAGCCTACCCCCGGGACTAGCGGTGGAGGTGGAGACCCAGTACTTC. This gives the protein CASSLPPGLAVEVETQYF.